Following are 29 T cell receptor beta chains from one sample sequenced in a study of T cells expressing NK-cell markers (TCRdb year 2020). Library preparation was by 5' RACE. Sequencer: Illumina HiSeq 2000. TCRdb reprocessed the reads, and each CDR3 protein sequence is entered once, without DNA. The sample table includes about 260,000 distinct CDR3 sequences. The ten top clones hold roughly 4.2% of the sample. Sequenced input: blood T cells: a sorted CD56 or NKG2C T cell subset, CD4+ or CD8+ T cells, or bulk PBMC T cells (not recorded which). The receptor set was obtained from a woman aged 18-70 years in good health.

The chain couples TRBV4-2 to TRBJ1-1; TCRdb calls TRBD1, which cannot be checked without DNA. This CDR3 comprises 11 residues. Germline CDR1 and CDR2: LGHNA and YNFKEQ. The CDR3 spells CATGFSPEAFF.

The chain links TRBV5-1 to TRBJ1-1; absent DNA, TCRdb's TRBD1 call cannot be checked. The length of the CDR3 is 16 residues. Looked up from germline, CDR1 is SGHRS and CDR2 is YFSETQ. The CDR3 spells CASSLHPGVGDTEAFF.

The chain carries TRBV12-3 or TRBV12-4 and TRBJ2-5; TCRdb reports TRBD2, a call that lacks DNA to check it against. The CDR3 length is 18 residues. CDR3: CASSLALAGGLYQETQYF.

The J gene is TRBJ2-5, the V gene TRBV29-1. CDR1 and CDR2 from the germline V gene are SQVTM and ANQGSEA. The CDR3 sequence is 11 residues long. CDR3 sequence reads: CSGIQFETQYF.

This chain's CDR3 is CATSRDVGRTNSPLHF. The chain is built from TRBV15 and TRBJ1-6. There are 16 residues in the CDR3. In germline, CDR1 is LNHNV, CDR2 YYDKDF (reference sequence).

The chain links TRBV24-1 to TRBJ2-1; there is no DNA to check the TCRdb D call of TRBD2. CDR3 length equals 16 residues. CDR1 is KGHDR, CDR2 SFDVKD, per germline. CDR3 in amino acids: CATSVPREGLYNEQFF.

The chain joins TRBV5-1 to TRBJ2-4. Germline V gives CDR1 SGHRS, CDR2 YFSETQ. This CDR3 has 14 amino acids. The CDR3 sequence: CASSLRLGENIQYF.

The genes are TRBV29-1 and TRBJ2-3; lacking DNA, the TRBD1 call made by TCRdb goes unchecked. The germline gives CDR1 SQVTM, CDR2 ANQGSEA. The CDR3 runs to 12 residues. This CDR3 is CSLGQGVDTQYF.

The J gene is TRBJ2-5, the V gene TRBV12-3 or TRBV12-4; absent DNA, TCRdb's TRBD1 call cannot be checked. This CDR3 spans 15 amino acids. CDR3 loop: CASSLANRAQETQYF.

The V gene is TRBV12-3 or TRBV12-4, the J gene TRBJ2-3; TCRdb selects TRBD2, and the lack of DNA leaves this call unchecked. CDR3 length: 13 residues. The CDR3 protein is CASSLGGSSTQYF.

The V call is TRBV7-2, the J call TRBJ1-5; TCRdb's D gene call, TRBD1, goes unchecked for lack of DNA. CDR3 length: 15 amino acids. CDR1 is SGHTA, CDR2 FQGNSA, per germline. The CDR3 is CASSLTAGLNQPQHF.

The chain couples TRBV21-1 to TRBJ2-3; checking the TCRdb D call of TRBD2 is not possible without DNA. TRBV21-1 is termed a pseudogene. The CDR3 runs to 15 residues. This CDR3 reads CASTLWADGTDTQYF.

The chain combines TRBV5-6 with TRBJ1-5; TCRdb returns TRBD1, unconfirmable since there is no DNA. The CDR3 is made up of 16 amino acids. The germline CDR1 and CDR2 sequences are SGHDT and YYEEEE. The CDR3 protein is CASSSWDRGLGQPQHF.

The CDR3 reads CASSYSGTHSGNTIYF. V usage is TRBV6-5 and J usage is TRBJ1-3; the D call of TRBD1 rests on TCRdb alone, since no DNA is present to check it. The CDR3 contains 16 residues. Germline V CDR1 and CDR2: MNHEY, SVGAGI.

The chain joins TRBV20-1 to TRBJ1-2; the D call of TRBD1 rests on TCRdb alone, since no DNA is present to check it. This CDR3 has 14 residues. From germline, CDR1 is DFQATT and CDR2 SNEGSKA (reference sequence). CDR3 in amino acids: CSAPPGQGLYGYTF.

J is TRBJ1-2 and V is TRBV24-1. Germline CDR1 reads KGHDR; CDR2 reads SFDVKD. The CDR3 covers 11 residues. The CDR3 sequence is CATSDFGGYTF.

The chain joins TRBV6-2 or TRBV6-3 to TRBJ1-1. The CDR3 is 17 residues long. The germline V gene encodes CDR1 MNHEY and CDR2 SVGEGT. The CDR3 spells CASKFDLLGTMNTEAFF.

The V call is TRBV20-1, the J call TRBJ1-1; lacking DNA, the TRBD1 call made by TCRdb goes unchecked. The CDR3 totals 12 residues. CDR1 and CDR2 from the germline V gene are DFQATT and SNEGSKA (reference sequence). CDR3 amino acids: CSAHRVGTEAFF.

The chain uses TRBV5-1 and TRBJ1-1. The CDR3 runs 13 residues. CDR1 is SGHRS, CDR2 YFSETQ, per germline. The CDR3 sequence is CASSVDMDTEAFF.

The chain has TRBV12-3 or TRBV12-4 and TRBJ2-1. The CDR3 runs 11 residues. The CDR3 spells CASSFSRGQFF.

The chain carries TRBV11-2 and TRBJ1-5; TCRdb's assignment of TRBD1 cannot be checked, as there is no DNA. The CDR3 is made up of 14 amino acids. Per germline, CDR1 SGHAT and CDR2 FQNNGV. CDR3 amino acids: CASSNRDSNQPQHF.

The chain has TRBV5-1 and TRBJ1-4; TCRdb outputs TRBD1, but without DNA this stays unchecked. The germline V gene encodes CDR1 SGHRS and CDR2 YFSETQ. The CDR3 runs to 13 residues. The CDR3 loop reads CASSFQGPEKLFF.

The chain couples TRBV5-1 to TRBJ2-3; the D call of TRBD2 rests on TCRdb alone, since no DNA is present to check it. Looked up from germline, CDR1 is SGHRS and CDR2 is YFSETQ. This CDR3 has 13 residues. CDR3 region: CASRSGRKDTQYF.

The rearrangement uses TRBV11-2 and TRBJ2-5; TCRdb selects TRBD1, and the lack of DNA leaves this call unchecked. The germline gives CDR1 SGHAT, CDR2 FQNNGV. The CDR3 spans 15 residues. The CDR3 region is CASSPPVYYSPVQYF.

The gene calls are TRBV4-1 and TRBJ2-5; TCRdb selects TRBD2, and the lack of DNA leaves this call unchecked. The germline V gene has CDR1 MGHRA and CDR2 YSYEKL. This CDR3 is 14 amino acids long. The CDR3 sequence: CASSQRTSLETQYF.

This chain uses TRBV4-1 with TRBJ1-5; TCRdb indicates TRBD1, and absent DNA this call remains unverified. Germline V gene data show CDR1 as MGHRA and CDR2 as YSYEKL. The CDR3 spans 17 residues. The CDR3 protein is CASSQDQTGSRVQPQHF.

The V gene is TRBV5-5, the J gene TRBJ2-2; as DNA is missing, the TRBD2 call by TCRdb cannot be tested. Germline CDR1 reads SGHKS; CDR2 reads YYEKEE (reference sequence). The CDR3 runs 16 residues. Here the CDR3 reads CASSRGLAVNTGELFF.

Its frequency marks this clonotype as medium-sized. The rearrangement links TRBV7-2 to TRBJ1-4; TCRdb designates TRBD1, a call that cannot be tested without DNA. Germline loops: CDR1 SGHTA, CDR2 FQGNSA. The CDR3 contains 15 residues. CDR3 sequence: CASSLERGQRQKLFF.

The V call is TRBV5-1, the J call TRBJ2-7; the TRBD1 assignment by TCRdb is unverifiable without DNA. Per germline, CDR1 SGHRS and CDR2 YFSETQ. The CDR3 is 16 residues long. The CDR3 spells CASSFLGQPKSYEQYF.